Included here is one T cell receptor beta chain sequence, with context. Its matching antigen is unknown. Sample treatment: roughly nine-day PBMC culture with coronavirus spike peptide pools or control peptides (ViraFEST assay). Fresh medium (containing IL-2) replaced half the medium on days 3 and 7. The record originates from a study of vaccination and CD4 T cells after COVID-19. Whole-study context: Investigators stimulated cells with overlapping spike peptides drawn from SARS-CoV-2, HCoV-NL63, HCoV-OC43 and HCoV-229E.

Study results and caveats: The authors identified 304 of 307 vaccine-specific clones in convalescent patients as spike mono-reactive.

CDR1 is ENHRY, CDR2 SYGVKD, per germline. The CDR3 runs to 12 residues. Unmatched junction bases numbered 9, after V lost 8 bases and J lost 15 bases. An Oncomine TCR Beta short-read assay was used to sequence the DNA from cultured CD4+ T cells. TCRdb re-derived calls from the PCR reads in MiXCR, one entry per CDR3 protein. The sample has roughly 10,000 distinct CDR3 sequences; more than 35% are singletons. The sequencing input was CD4+ T cells from blood, cultured in vitro. The chain combines TRBV10-3 with TRBJ2-1; 11 bases agree with TRBD2. The receptor was derived from a human donor who had recovered from COVID-19. The CDR3 spells CAICTSGGQGFF. In nucleotides, the CDR3 is TGTGCCATCTGCACTAGCGGGGGCCAAGGGTTCTTC.